Each of the 26 T cell receptor beta chains below was sequenced from the same sample in a study of CD8 T cells in ankylosing spondylitis. TCRdb redid the calling of the 5' RACE reads with MiXCR, one entry per CDR3 protein. The repertoire includes roughly 700,000 distinct CDR3 sequences, under 20% of them detected once, and under 20% sits in the top ten. These TCRs' antigens remain unknown. Study results and caveats: What seemed typical of ankylosing spondylitis blood was a TCR beta motif built from roughly eight highly homologous variants.

Material: blood, either unsorted or a sorted T cell fraction (not recorded which). Every receptor here comes from a male donor with ankylosing spondylitis.

This rearrangement joins TRBV12-3 or TRBV12-4 to TRBJ2-3, with a weak D call TRBD2 (6 bases). This CDR3 is 16 amino acids long. V was shortened by 6 bases and J by 4 bases, with 20 bases between the two germline ends. CDR3 sequence reads: CASSELGGGRADTQYF. CDR3 sequence (DNA): TGTGCCAGCAGCGAGTTGGGGGGTGGACGGGCAGATACGCAGTATTTT.

The chain is built from TRBV7-9 and TRBJ1-1; 10 nucleotides line up with TRBD1. V lost 7 bases and J lost 3; bases outside the gene matches: 5. This CDR3 has 14 residues. Germline V gene sequence: CDR1 SEHNR, CDR2 FQNEAQ (reference sequence). The CDR3 bases are TGTGCCAGCACCCCGGGACAGGGGTACACTGAAGCTTTCTTT. This codes for CASTPGQGYTEAFF.

This rearrangement joins TRBV28 to TRBJ2-7; D not resolved. Trimming shortened V by 7 bases and J by 2 bases, and 9 bases separated the two germline ends. There are 12 residues in the CDR3. Germline V CDR1 and CDR2: MDHEN, SYDVKM. CDR3 nucleotides: TGTGCCAGCAATAACAGACCCTACGAGCAGTACTTC. This codes for CASNNRPYEQYF.

The rearrangement uses TRBV5-1 and TRBJ1-1; 7 bases agree with TRBD1. CDR3 length equals 16 residues. Germline loops: CDR1 SGHRS, CDR2 YFSETQ. V dropped 1 base and J dropped 6; count of bases not matched to a gene: 12. This CDR3 is CASSLSTGKWRAEAFF. The CDR3 region has the DNA TGCGCCAGCAGCTTGTCGACAGGGAAGTGGAGAGCTGAAGCTTTCTTT.

The chain has TRBV5-1 and TRBJ2-1; 7 nucleotides align to TRBD2. V gave up 0 bases and J gave up 0 bases; unmatched junction bases: 3. The CDR3 spans 16 residues. Germline V gene lookup returns CDR1 SGHRS and CDR2 YFSETQ. The CDR3 nucleotides read TGCGCCAGCAGCTTGGCACTAGCGAGCTCCTACAATGAGCAGTTCTTC. Its protein product is CASSLALASSYNEQFF. Combining the CDR3 with reference TRBV5-1 and TRBJ2-1 gives the whole variable domain KAGVTQTPRYLIKTRGQQVTLSCSPISGHRSVSWYQQTPGQGLQFLFEYFSETQRNKGNFPGRFSGRQFSNSRSEMNVSTLELGDSALYLCASSLALASSYNEQFFGPGTRLTVL.

The chain uses TRBV11-3 and TRBJ2-2; D may be TRBD1 or TRBD2 (6 bases each). V was trimmed by 3 bases and J by 4 bases, leaving 12 bases between them. The CDR3 covers 15 residues. Germline CDR1 SGHNT, CDR2 YENEEA. The CDR3: CASSFVGGPTGELFF. Here the CDR3 DNA reads TGTGCCAGCAGCTTCGTGGGGGGCCCCACCGGGGAGCTGTTTTTT.

This clonotype was observed a few times. The rearrangement links TRBV29-1 to TRBJ2-7; perhaps TRBD1 as D (6 bases). Germline-derived CDR1 and CDR2 are SQVTM and ANQGSEA. The germline V and J ends were trimmed by 3 bases and 2 bases, with 8 bases remaining between them. The CDR3 has 12 residues. The CDR3 is CSVEAGAYEQYF. CDR3 DNA sequence: TGCAGCGTTGAGGCAGGGGCCTACGAGCAGTACTTC.

This clonotype showed up just a few times. The chain carries TRBV6-5 and TRBJ2-1, with 10 bases fitting TRBD1. The germline V gene has CDR1 MNHEY and CDR2 SVGAGI. The CDR3 totals 15 residues. V gave up 4 bases and J gave up 8 bases; unmatched junction bases: 8. The CDR3 region is CASSWGDRGWDEQFF. CDR3 DNA sequence: TGTGCCAGCAGTTGGGGGGACAGGGGTTGGGATGAGCAGTTCTTC.

The chain couples TRBV12-3 or TRBV12-4 to TRBJ1-2; D is ambiguous. V dropped 3 bases and J dropped 4 bases, with 9 bases sitting between them. This CDR3 is built from 13 residues. The CDR3 protein is CASSFAGIYGYTF. CDR3 sequence (DNA): TGTGCCAGCAGTTTTGCGGGGATCTATGGCTACACCTTC.

This clonotype was seen a handful of times. The rearrangement joins TRBV4-1 to TRBJ2-7, with D tentatively TRBD1 (6 bases). Trimming pared 0 bases from V and 1 base from J, leaving 10 bases between. The CDR3 loop spans 15 amino acids. Germline V gene lookup returns CDR1 MGHRA and CDR2 YSYEKL. The CDR3 loop is CASSQDGQGSYEQYF. The DNA for the CDR3 is TGCGCCAGCAGCCAAGATGGGCAGGGGTCCTACGAGCAGTACTTC.

This clonotype was found a few times. The chain uses TRBV7-9 and TRBJ2-7; the D gene could be TRBD1 or TRBD2 (5 bases each). Germline V gene sequence: CDR1 SEHNR, CDR2 FQNEAQ (reference sequence). This CDR3 comprises 14 residues. The V end lost 5 bases, the J end lost 3 bases, and 14 bases lay between the germline ends. Written as DNA, the CDR3 is TGTGCCAGCAGCCCGCCGGGACCGCTCTACGAGCAGTACTTC. Translation: CASSPPGPLYEQYF.

The chain joins TRBV14 to TRBJ1-1; D remains ambiguous. This CDR3 has 14 residues. V was trimmed by 1 base and J by 7 bases, leaving 13 bases between them. Per germline, CDR1 SGHDN and CDR2 FVKESK. The CDR3 DNA reads TGTGCCAGCAGCCAAGGCCCTGGTCGTCATGAAGCTTTCTTT. Its translation is CASSQGPGRHEAFF.

There are a few counts of this clonotype. J is TRBJ1-5 and V is TRBV10-3; 8 nucleotides line up with TRBD1. CDR3 length: 16 amino acids. Unmatched junction bases numbered 12, after V lost 5 bases and J lost 6 bases. Germline V lookup: CDR1 ENHRY, CDR2 SYGVKD. DNA for the CDR3: TGTGCCATCAGTACAACAGGGGGGCTTTTGGGTCAGCCCCAGCATTTT. Protein product: CAISTTGGLLGQPQHF.

This clonotype has more than one count but fewer than ten. The rearrangement joins TRBV4-1 to TRBJ1-3; D ambiguous. This CDR3 region has 15 residues. CDR1 and CDR2 (germline): MGHRA, YSYEKL. With 1 base removed from V and 0 bases from J, the gap between germline ends came to 7 bases. The CDR3 DNA reads TGCGCCAGCAGCCAAGCAGGCCACTCTGGAAACACCATATATTTT. It codes for CASSQAGHSGNTIYF.

The chain combines TRBV7-2 with TRBJ2-3, with 9 bases fitting TRBD2. The germline V gene has CDR1 SGHTA and CDR2 FQGNSA. This CDR3 spans 17 amino acids. V lost 1 base to trimming and J lost 3 bases; unmatched junction nucleotides: 8. The DNA for the CDR3 is TGTGCCAGCAGCTTAGGAGGTAGCGGGGGCAGGACAGATACGCAGTATTTT. Encoded protein: CASSLGGSGGRTDTQYF.

The chain is built from TRBV20-1 and TRBJ2-1; 7 bases match TRBD2. The CDR3 totals 16 residues. Germline loops: CDR1 DFQATT, CDR2 SNEGSKA (reference sequence). Trimming removed 1 base from V and 3 bases from J; junction bases left unmatched: 9. CDR3 DNA sequence: TGCAGTGCTAGAGCGGGTCTAGCGGAAAACTACAATGAGCAGTTCTTC. As protein: CSARAGLAENYNEQFF.

This clonotype was observed once. The chain couples TRBV10-3 to TRBJ1-1; D is unresolved. V lost 1 base, J lost 5 bases, and 11 bases lay in between. The CDR3 is 14 residues long. The germline gives CDR1 ENHRY, CDR2 SYGVKD. The CDR3 DNA reads TGTGCCATCAGTGAGTTCGGGGTAGGAACTGAAGCTTTCTTT. It encodes CAISEFGVGTEAFF.

The sample holds many counts of this clonotype. J is TRBJ2-1 and V is TRBV12-3 or TRBV12-4; 9 bases are a match to TRBD1. V trimming: 7 bases; J trimming: 4 bases; junction bases outside the gene matches: 8. The CDR3 is 15 amino acids. In nucleotides, the CDR3 is TGTGCCAGCATGTCAACAGGGGGCCCTTACAATGAGCAGTTCTTC. Translated, it gives CASMSTGGPYNEQFF.

V and J are TRBV18 and TRBJ2-3, with 7 bases lining up with TRBD1. Per germline, CDR1 KGHSH and CDR2 LQKENI. The V and J ends lost 5 bases and 0 bases, in that order; junction bases with no gene match: 8. The CDR3 loop spans 16 amino acids. CDR3: CASSYSGTVSTDTQYF. The CDR3 DNA is TGTGCCAGCTCATACTCCGGGACAGTTAGCACAGATACGCAGTATTTT.

This clonotype has more than one count but fewer than ten. The V and J genes are TRBV20-1 and TRBJ1-1; no clear D. Trimming stripped 1 base from V and 0 bases from J, with 18 bases between. This CDR3 spans 17 amino acids. Germline V gene sequence: CDR1 DFQATT, CDR2 SNEGSKA (reference sequence). The CDR3 sequence is CSARAPSRGGMNTEAFF. The CDR3 DNA is TGCAGTGCTAGAGCCCCCAGCAGAGGCGGGATGAACACTGAAGCTTTCTTT.

This clonotype was detected many times. The rearrangement uses TRBV7-9 and TRBJ1-2; possible D gene TRBD1, 5 bases. Germline CDR1 SEHNR, CDR2 FQNEAQ (reference sequence). The length of the CDR3 is 14 residues. The V and J ends lost 5 bases and 4 bases respectively, with 14 bases between them. The CDR3 DNA reads as TGTGCCAGCAGCCTCACCGACAGCATCTATGGCTACACCTTC. It codes for CASSLTDSIYGYTF.

The table lists this clonotype with a few counts. The CDR3 loop reads CASSLGGGPEPQETQYF. The CDR3 region has the DNA TGTGCCAGCAGCTTGGGGGGGGGACCTGAACCCCAAGAGACCCAGTACTTC. The V gene is TRBV5-6, the J gene TRBJ2-5; TRBD2 aligns across 7 bases. The germline V gene encodes CDR1 SGHDT and CDR2 YYEEEE. This CDR3 has 17 residues. The junction had 9 bases not matched to a gene; V was cut back by 0 bases and J by 1 base.

This clonotype has at least ten counts. This chain connects TRBV10-3 to TRBJ2-1; D is unclear. Trimming pared 0 bases from V and 5 bases from J, leaving 14 bases between. CDR1 and CDR2 from the germline V gene are ENHRY and SYGVKD. The CDR3 extends over 16 amino acids. This CDR3 is CAISESELLLDNEQFF. DNA for the CDR3: TGTGCCATCAGTGAGTCAGAACTCCTCCTGGACAATGAGCAGTTCTTC.

V usage is TRBV29-1 and J usage is TRBJ2-1; tentatively, D is TRBD2 (5 bases). The V end was cut by 0 bases, the J end by 0 bases, with 12 bases between. The CDR3 contains 16 residues. Germline V gene sequence: CDR1 SQVTM, CDR2 ANQGSEA. The CDR3 sequence is CSVEDARASSYNEQFF. The CDR3 region has the DNA TGCAGCGTTGAAGATGCGCGGGCGAGCTCCTACAATGAGCAGTTCTTC.

CDR3 residues: CASSPLGVEAFF. The CDR3 nucleotides are TGTGCCAGCAGCCCCCTCGGGGTTGAAGCTTTCTTT. V gene TRBV7-6 combines with J gene TRBJ1-1; D is ambiguous. Germline CDR1 and CDR2: SGHVS and FNYEAQ. The CDR3 loop spans 12 amino acids. The V and J ends lost 5 bases and 7 bases respectively, with 11 bases between them.

There are a few counts of this clonotype. The genes are TRBV12-3 or TRBV12-4 and TRBJ2-3; TRBD1 aligns across 7 bases. J lost 0 bases, V lost 6 bases, and 9 bases had no gene match. The CDR3 has 16 amino acids. The CDR3 protein is CASRTTKGASTDTQYF. CDR3 bases: TGTGCCAGCAGGACTACCAAGGGGGCTAGCACAGATACGCAGTATTTT.